Listed below are T cell receptor beta chains from one sample, sequenced in a study of blood T cells in healthy people across ages. TCRdb analysed the 5' RACE reads with MiXCR anew, one entry per CDR3 protein. The sample has 1.4 million or so distinct CDR3 sequences, approximately 39% seen once. Sequencing input: blood. The source is a woman aged 18 to 35 in good health. Each CDR3 is given with its conserved first and last residue. Each record gives: D gene, J gene, V gene, clone size, CDR3 protein, CDR3 DNA. D genes are given only for firm matches. Some rows mark clone size as missing; the rest say once, few, many or name a class of expanded clone.

NA TRBJ1-2 TRBV21-1 NA CASSKGGCGENYTF TGTGCCAGCAGCAAAGGCGGATGTGGGGAGAACTACACCTTC
NA TRBJ1-1 TRBV7-9 NA CASSPVSNTEAFF TGTGCCAGCAGCCCCGTCTCGAACACTGAAGCTTTCTTT
TRBD2 TRBJ2-2 TRBV5-5 many CASSLAAGAYSGELFF TGTGCCAGCAGCTTGGCTGCGGGAGCTTATTCCGGGGAGCTGTTTTTT
NA TRBJ1-1 TRBV7-2 few CASSPRGVRSTEAFF TGTGCCAGCAGCCCACGGGGGGTAAGGAGCACTGAAGCTTTCTTT
NA TRBJ1-1 TRBV28 NA CASSFRAVMNTEAFF TGTGCCAGCAGTTTTCGGGCAGTCATGAACACTGAAGCTTTCTTT
NA TRBJ2-1 TRBV24-1 NA CATSDLSGHEQFF TGTGCCACCAGTGATTTGTCCGGCCATGAGCAGTTCTTC
NA TRBJ2-2 TRBV7-2 NA CASSTPTKTGELFF TGTGCCAGCAGCACACCGACGAAGACCGGGGAGCTGTTTTTT
TRBD2 TRBJ2-7 TRBV4-2 NA CASSQDLTSDEQYF TGTGCCAGCAGCCAAGATTTAACTAGCGACGAGCAGTACTTC
NA TRBJ2-7 TRBV20-1 NA CSARDTGLAEQYF TGCAGTGCTAGAGATACGGGGTTGGCCGAGCAGTACTTC
NA TRBJ1-1 TRBV6-2/TRBV6-3 many CASSYRQNTEAFF TGTGCCAGCAGTTACCGACAGAACACTGAAGCTTTCTTT
TRBD1 TRBJ1-2 TRBV12-3/TRBV12-4 few CASTREKGALYYGYTF TGTGCCAGCACCCGCGAAAAGGGGGCTCTCTACTATGGCTACACCTTC
TRBD2 TRBJ2-3 TRBV6-2/TRBV6-3 NA CASSRPTSGRKVITDTQYF TGTGCCAGCAGCCGCCCGACTAGCGGGAGGAAGGTAATCACAGATACGCAGTATTTT
TRBD2 TRBJ2-7 TRBV27 NA CASSLSGTQYEQYF TGTGCCAGCAGTTTGAGCGGGACGCAGTACGAGCAGTACTTC
TRBD2 TRBJ2-2 TRBV12-3/TRBV12-4 NA CASSLSPWKAGAGLSSPRELFF TGTGCCAGCAGTTTATCCCCGTGGAAAGCGGGGGCCGGCCTCTCATCCCCTCGGGAGCTGTTTTTT
TRBD1 TRBJ1-1 TRBV20-1 once CSSVGQGFSEAFF TGCAGTAGCGTCGGACAGGGTTTCTCCGAAGCTTTCTTT
NA TRBJ2-7 TRBV20-1 NA CSARGSLNSYEQYF TGCAGTGCTAGAGGGTCACTAAACTCCTACGAGCAGTACTTC
NA TRBJ1-2 TRBV21-1 NA CASSSVRVDGYTF TGTGCCAGCAGCAGCGTAAGGGTAGATGGCTACACCTTC